The source of this TCR beta chain is a study of blood T cell repertoires in COVID-19. Clones were read by immunoSEQ multiplex PCR, and TCRdb kept only the in-frame ones, dropping some. The table includes 25,000 to 40,000 clones, less than 95% detected once. V dropped 7 bases and J dropped 7 bases, with 10 bases sitting between them. The CDR3 loop spans 11 amino acids. This chain uses TRBV12-3 or TRBV12-4 with TRBJ1-1; possibly TRBD1 for D (5 bases). The clonotype was recovered from a man between 65 and 85 years old with active or convalescent COVID-19. Specimen: peripheral blood. The CDR3 region has the DNA TGTGCCAGCACCATGACAGTTGAAGCTTTCTTT. Protein: CASTMTVEAFF.